This TCR beta chain was profiled in a study of T cell repertoires in cytomegalovirus infection (dated by TCRdb to about 2019). The study in broad terms: Donor HLA type was relevant to the analysis, because carriage of CMV infection together with the matching HLA type was indicated by public TCR beta signatures. The paper's findings and limits, for the study overall: In both this cohort and an independent roughly 330-donor cohort, the cumulative frequency of public TCR beta family members distinguished carriers of CMV infection plus the relevant HLA type. The ex vivo response was dominated by HLA-C-restricted CMV-specific TCR beta clonotypes, which also provided the single most frequent clonotype in two of eight donors.

This clonotype was picked up many times. Its specific antigen is unknown. No base-level quality is on record; no much larger clone is a single base apart. The sequencer listed for this sample is Illumina HiSeq 1500. TCRdb took the public reads, trimmed them with fastp at Q25, ran MiXCR for clone calling and kept in-frame beta chains. Identical CDR3 proteins give one entry, which carries the most common genes and DNA. Recorded for this sample are 70,000 to 75,000 distinct CDR3 sequences; approximately 3.6% of them occurred a single time. Of the sample, about 22% falls within the top ten clones. Sequenced input: PBMCs. The receptor comes from a human donor in good health (CMV status not recorded). Some clones in this sample may be carry-over from other donors' samples.

The DNA sequence is TGTGCCAGCAGCAAGTCGACAGGGGCCTCTGGAAACACCATATATTTT. It codes for CASSKSTGASGNTIYF. The sequence is built from TRBV7-2 and TRBJ1-3; TRBD1 agrees with 8 junctional bases. Unmatched junction bases come to 6, with V trimmed by 5 bases and J by 0 bases. Taken from the germline V gene, the CDR1 and CDR2 loops are SGHTA and FQGNSA. The CDR3 holds 16 amino acids from the cysteine to the phenylalanine. Only the CDR3 DNA stays, 48 bases, in frame from base 1. Where the CDR3 stops, the reference TRBV7-2 and TRBJ1-3 genes take over; the full variable domain is GAGVSQSPSNKVTEKGKDVELRCDPISGHTALYWYRQSLGQGLEFLIYFQGNSAPDKSGLPSDRFSAERTGGSVSTLTIQRTQQEDSAVYLCASSKSTGASGNTIYFGEGSWLTVV.